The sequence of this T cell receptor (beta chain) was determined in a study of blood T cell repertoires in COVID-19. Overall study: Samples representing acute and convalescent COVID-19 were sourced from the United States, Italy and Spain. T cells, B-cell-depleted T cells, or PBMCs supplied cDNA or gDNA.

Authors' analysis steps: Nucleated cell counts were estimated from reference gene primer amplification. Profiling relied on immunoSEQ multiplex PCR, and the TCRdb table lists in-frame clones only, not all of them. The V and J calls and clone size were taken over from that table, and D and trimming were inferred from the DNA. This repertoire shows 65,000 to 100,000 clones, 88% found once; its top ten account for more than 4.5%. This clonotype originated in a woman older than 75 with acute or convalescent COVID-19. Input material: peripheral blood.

CDR3 sequence: CSASGGGAYEQYF. In nucleotides, the CDR3 is TGCAGTGCTAGTGGTGGGGGCGCCTACGAGCAGTACTTC. The gene calls are TRBV20-1 and TRBJ2-7; TRBD1 might be the D (6 bases). The ends were cut back, 3 bases at V and 2 bases at J, with 11 bases in the middle. CDR3 length equals 13 residues. Germline V lookup: CDR1 DFQATT, CDR2 SNEGSKA (reference sequence).